The 22 T cell receptor beta chains listed next were all sequenced from one sample in a study of T cells expressing NK-cell markers. Each CDR3 protein gets one entry in TCRdb, which reprocessed the 5' RACE reads and gives no DNA. In total, the table holds approximately 460,000 distinct CDR3 sequences. The sample was blood T cells: a sorted CD56 or NKG2C T cell subset, CD4+ or CD8+ T cells, or bulk PBMC T cells (not recorded which). These receptors all stem from a woman between 18 and 70 years old in good health.

This chain connects TRBV5-5 to TRBJ2-5; TCRdb reports TRBD1, a call that lacks DNA to check it against. The germline V gene has CDR1 SGHKS and CDR2 YYEKEE (reference sequence). This CDR3 contains 14 residues. The CDR3 region is CASIQDRFGETQYF.

The chain has TRBV9 and TRBJ2-1; the D call of TRBD1 rests on TCRdb alone, since no DNA is present to check it. The CDR3 length is 15 residues. CDR1 SGDLS and CDR2 YYNGEE come from the germline V gene. The CDR3 region is CASSPRDRDGNEQFF.

V gene TRBV6-1 combines with J gene TRBJ2-2; TCRdb gives TRBD1 as the D gene, but with no DNA this cannot be confirmed. The germline CDR1 and CDR2 sequences are MNHNS and SASEGT. CDR3 length: 16 amino acids. CDR3: CASSPFQGWGTGELFF.

The chain carries TRBV20-1 and TRBJ2-1; TCRdb indicates TRBD2, and absent DNA this call remains unverified. Per the germline V gene, CDR1 is DFQATT and CDR2 is SNEGSKA (reference sequence). The CDR3 is 15 residues long. This chain's CDR3 is CSAREGVAVYNEQFF.

The chain uses TRBV6-2 or TRBV6-3 and TRBJ2-5. The CDR3 spans 11 residues. Germline values: CDR1 MNHEY, CDR2 SVGEGT. This CDR3 reads CASSAAETQYF.

The rearrangement links TRBV29-1 to TRBJ2-3; with no DNA, the TCRdb D assignment of TRBD1 cannot be verified. The CDR3 runs to 13 residues. CDR1 is SQVTM, CDR2 ANQGSEA, per germline. CDR3 amino acids: CSAPQGLTDTQYF.

The genes are TRBV7-9 and TRBJ2-5. The CDR3 length is 13 residues. The germline V gene has CDR1 SEHNR and CDR2 FQNEAQ (reference sequence). The CDR3 here is CASSTHLQETQYF.

The chain carries TRBV13 and TRBJ2-3; TCRdb designates TRBD2, a call that cannot be tested without DNA. Per the germline V gene, CDR1 is PRHDT and CDR2 is FYEKMQ (reference sequence). The length of the CDR3 is 18 residues. The CDR3: CASSAISGGRARTDTQYF.

The rearrangement joins TRBV6-5 to TRBJ2-3. Germline V gives CDR1 MNHEY, CDR2 SVGAGI. The length of the CDR3 is 14 residues. The CDR3 here is CASSYSVGTDTQYF.

The chain links TRBV20-1 to TRBJ2-1; TCRdb gives TRBD2 as the D gene, but with no DNA this cannot be confirmed. The CDR3 contains 15 residues. Germline CDR1 is DFQATT and CDR2 is SNEGSKA (reference sequence). CDR3: CSARAGLALYNEQFF.

The V call is TRBV20-1, the J call TRBJ2-1; the D call from TCRdb, TRBD1, cannot be confirmed without DNA. CDR3 length equals 14 residues. Germline V gives CDR1 DFQATT, CDR2 SNEGSKA (reference sequence). CDR3: CSARTQGAIYEQFF.

The V call is TRBV5-8, the J call TRBJ2-3; TCRdb selects TRBD2, and the lack of DNA leaves this call unchecked. The length of the CDR3 is 14 residues. CDR1 is SGHTS and CDR2 is YDEGEE in the germline V gene. The CDR3: CASRLRRGTDTQYF.

The CDR3 here is CAISESLAQDTQYF. The chain uses TRBV10-3 and TRBJ2-3. The CDR3 loop spans 14 amino acids. The germline CDR1 and CDR2 sequences are ENHRY and SYGVKD.

The J gene is TRBJ2-1, the V gene TRBV9. Germline assignment: CDR1 SGDLS and CDR2 YYNGEE. The CDR3 spans 13 residues. This CDR3 reads CASSVAPDNEQFF.

The rearrangement links TRBV11-1 to TRBJ2-1; TCRdb outputs TRBD2, but without DNA this stays unchecked. The V gene's germline CDR1 is SGHAT and CDR2 FQDESV (reference sequence). This CDR3 contains 15 residues. This chain's CDR3 is CASSSTSGSSHEQFF.

This sequence joins TRBV12-3 or TRBV12-4 and TRBJ2-3; no DNA is available, so the TRBD2 call from TCRdb remains unchecked. This CDR3 is built from 15 residues. CDR3 protein: CASTPGASNRNTQYF.

The chain joins TRBV20-1 to TRBJ2-3. CDR1 is DFQATT and CDR2 is SNEGSKA in the germline V gene (reference sequence). This CDR3 comprises 14 residues. The CDR3: CSARVSDRTDTQYF.

The chain carries TRBV5-1 and TRBJ1-4. The CDR3 covers 17 residues. Germline V gene data show CDR1 as SGHRS and CDR2 as YFSETQ. CDR3 region: CASSFTGRRATNEKLFF.

This chain links TRBV5-1 with TRBJ1-2; TCRdb lists TRBD1, though no DNA is available to test this call. The germline V gene has CDR1 SGHRS and CDR2 YFSETQ. The CDR3 loop spans 15 amino acids. The CDR3 protein is CASSLARQGIYGYTF.

The J gene is TRBJ2-3, the V gene TRBV29-1; without DNA, the TCRdb call of TRBD2 cannot be checked. Germline loops: CDR1 SQVTM, CDR2 ANQGSEA. CDR3 length: 11 residues. The CDR3 reads CSDPRRDTQYF.

CDR3 protein: CASTPPGLASDTQYF. The gene calls are TRBV12-3 or TRBV12-4 and TRBJ2-3; TCRdb selects TRBD1, and the lack of DNA leaves this call unchecked. The CDR3 runs 15 residues.

This chain links TRBV5-1 with TRBJ1-3. Germline V lookup: CDR1 SGHRS, CDR2 YFSETQ. The CDR3 covers 15 residues. CDR3 region: CASSLGQPSGNTIYF.